The present T cell receptor beta chain was sequenced within a study of T cells after posttransplantation cyclophosphamide. The germline V and J ends were trimmed by 0 bases and 8 bases, with 26 bases remaining between them. This CDR3 is built from 19 residues. CDR1 and CDR2 from the germline V gene are SGDLS and YYNGEE. A marrow graft followed busulfan-fludarabine conditioning, with cyclophosphamide on days +3 and +4. For this clone: Its antigen is still unknown.

Only in-frame clones appear in the TCRdb table, and some are missing; sequencing was by immunoSEQ multiplex PCR. The sample contains about 21,000 clones, roughly nine tenths of which appear only once. Study outcomes and limitations: Later blood repertoires were often dominated by clones from the donor CD8+ memory compartment.

The sequencing here drew on PBMCs, taken after allogeneic stem cell transplant with posttransplant cyclophosphamide. The chain recombines TRBV9 with TRBJ2-2, with D perhaps TRBD2 (9 bases). The TCR was taken from a female patient in her forties who received an allogeneic stem cell transplant from a related donor, was CMV-positive, and had no GVHD. Some T cells could come from the graft donor. The DNA of the CDR3 is TGTGCCAGCAGCGTAGTTGGCAGGGGGCGAGCGGGAGGAAAAGGGGAGCTGTTTTTT. Its translation is CASSVVGRGRAGGKGELFF.